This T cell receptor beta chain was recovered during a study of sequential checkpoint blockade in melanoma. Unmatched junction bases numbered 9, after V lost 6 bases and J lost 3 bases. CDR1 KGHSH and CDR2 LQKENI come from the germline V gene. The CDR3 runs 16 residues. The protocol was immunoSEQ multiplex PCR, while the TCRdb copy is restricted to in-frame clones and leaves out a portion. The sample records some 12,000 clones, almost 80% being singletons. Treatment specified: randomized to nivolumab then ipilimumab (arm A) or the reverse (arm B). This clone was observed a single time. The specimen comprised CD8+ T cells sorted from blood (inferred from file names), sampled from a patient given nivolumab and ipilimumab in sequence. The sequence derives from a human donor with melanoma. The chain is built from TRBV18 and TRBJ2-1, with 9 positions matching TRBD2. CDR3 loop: CASSPIAGDLYNEQFF. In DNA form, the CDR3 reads TGTGCCAGCTCGCCCATAGCGGGAGATCTCTACAATGAGCAGTTCTTC.